This T cell receptor beta chain was identified during a study of T cells in Graves' hyperthyroidism and ophthalmopathy. Trimming took 6 bases from V and 4 from J; bases not matched to a gene: 14. The length of the CDR3 is 17 residues. TCR beta CDR3 regions were amplified from RNA. An initial round of RT-PCR targeting the TCR CDR3 relied on the HTBI primer set. TCRdb reanalysed the multiplex PCR reads using MiXCR and keeps one entry per CDR3 protein. The table has 370,000 or so distinct CDR3 sequences, 15% to 18% seen once. This clonotype appeared many times. The clonotype originates from a woman younger than 30 with Graves' hyperthyroidism that later progressed to Graves' ophthalmopathy. The sample was blood. This chain uses TRBV12-3 or TRBV12-4 with TRBJ2-7, with TRBD1 identical over 11 bases. CDR3 sequence reads: CASSTIKDRGRRYEQYF. The CDR3 DNA reads TGTGCCAGCAGCACCATTAAGGACAGGGGGCGTAGGTACGAGCAGTACTTC.